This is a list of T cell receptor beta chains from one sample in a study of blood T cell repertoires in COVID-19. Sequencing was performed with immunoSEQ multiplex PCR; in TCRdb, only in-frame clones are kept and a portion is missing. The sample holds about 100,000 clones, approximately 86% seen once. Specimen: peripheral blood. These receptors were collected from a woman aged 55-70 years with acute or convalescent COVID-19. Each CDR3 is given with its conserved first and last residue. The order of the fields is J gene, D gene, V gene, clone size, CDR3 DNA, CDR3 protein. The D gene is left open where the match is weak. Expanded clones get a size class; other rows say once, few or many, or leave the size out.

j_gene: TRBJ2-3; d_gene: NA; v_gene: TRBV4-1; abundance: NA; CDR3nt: TGCGCCAGCAGCCGAGTTGGGGCCCAAGATACGCAGTATTTT; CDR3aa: CASSRVGAQDTQYF
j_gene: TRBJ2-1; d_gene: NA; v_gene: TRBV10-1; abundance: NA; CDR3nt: TGCGCCAGCAGTGGAGGGCGCAATGAGCAGTTCTTC; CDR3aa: CASSGGRNEQFF
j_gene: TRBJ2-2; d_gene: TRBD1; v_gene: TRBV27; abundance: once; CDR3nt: TGTGCCAGCAGTTTATCGTTGGACAGGGTCAACGGGGAGCTGTTTTTT; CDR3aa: CASSLSLDRVNGELFF
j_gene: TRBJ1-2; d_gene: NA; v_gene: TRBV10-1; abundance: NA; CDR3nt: TGCGCCATCCTGGGGGCAGGGTTTGGCGGCTACACCTTC; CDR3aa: CAILGAGFGGYTF
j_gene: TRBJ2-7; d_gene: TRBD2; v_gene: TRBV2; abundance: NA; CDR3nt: TGTGCCAGCAGGTCACTAGCGGGAGGGCCCTACGAGCAGTACTTC; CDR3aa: CASRSLAGGPYEQYF
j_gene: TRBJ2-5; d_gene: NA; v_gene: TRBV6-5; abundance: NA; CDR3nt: TGTGCCAGCCGGTCTAACTGGTACCAAGAGACCCAGTACTTC; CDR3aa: CASRSNWYQETQYF
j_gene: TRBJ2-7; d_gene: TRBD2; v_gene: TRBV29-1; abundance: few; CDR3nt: TGCAGCGTTGAAGACGGGGCTAGCGGGAACTACGAGCAGTACTTC; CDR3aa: CSVEDGASGNYEQYF
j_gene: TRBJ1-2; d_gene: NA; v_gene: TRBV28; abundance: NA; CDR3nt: TGTGCCAGCAGTTTACCAGGGTCTCCCTATGGCTACACCTTC; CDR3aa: CASSLPGSPYGYTF
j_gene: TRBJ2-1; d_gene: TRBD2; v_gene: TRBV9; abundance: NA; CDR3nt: TGTGCCAGCAGCGTGTCACTAGCGGGACCTGAGCAGTTCTTC; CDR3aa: CASSVSLAGPEQFF
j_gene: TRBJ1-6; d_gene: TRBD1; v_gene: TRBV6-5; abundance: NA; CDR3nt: TGTGCCAGCAGTCGGACAGGGCCGAATTCACCCCTCCACTTT; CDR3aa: CASSRTGPNSPLHF
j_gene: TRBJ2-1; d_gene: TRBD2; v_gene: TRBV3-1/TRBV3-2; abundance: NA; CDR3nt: TGTGCCAGCAGCCAAGATCTGGGGGGGGGACTAGCGAGAAATGAGCAGTTCTTC; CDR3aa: CASSQDLGGGLARNEQFF
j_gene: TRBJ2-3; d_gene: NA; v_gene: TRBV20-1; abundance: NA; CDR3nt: TGCAGTGCTAGTGATCCGGTCCACACAGATACGCAGTATTTT; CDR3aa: CSASDPVHTDTQYF
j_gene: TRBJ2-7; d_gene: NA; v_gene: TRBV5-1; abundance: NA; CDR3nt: TGCGCCAGCAGCTTAACGGGTGAGTCCTACGAGCAGTACTTC; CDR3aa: CASSLTGESYEQYF
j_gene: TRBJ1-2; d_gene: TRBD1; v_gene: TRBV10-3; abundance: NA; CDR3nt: TGTGCCATCAGAGATTCCTACAGGGGCCCCGGGTATGGCTACACCTTC; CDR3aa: CAIRDSYRGPGYGYTF
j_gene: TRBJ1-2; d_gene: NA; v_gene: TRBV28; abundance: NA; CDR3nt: TGTGCCAGCAGTTTACTTTCGACAGCCCGGTCCTTC; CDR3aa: CASSLLSTARSF
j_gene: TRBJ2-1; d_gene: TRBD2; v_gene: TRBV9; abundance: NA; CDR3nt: TGTGCCAGCAGCGTAGCACCTGGACTAGGCCACAATGAGCAGTTCTTC; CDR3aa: CASSVAPGLGHNEQFF
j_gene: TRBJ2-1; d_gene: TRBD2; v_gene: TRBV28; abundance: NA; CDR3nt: TGTGCCAGCAGCCGACTAGCGGGAGGGCCAAGTAGTGGGTTCTTC; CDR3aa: CASSRLAGGPSSGFF
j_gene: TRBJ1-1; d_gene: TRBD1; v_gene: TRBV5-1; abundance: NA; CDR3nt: TGCGCCAGCAGCCAACTCGACAGGGGGAACACTGAAGCTTTCTTT; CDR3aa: CASSQLDRGNTEAFF
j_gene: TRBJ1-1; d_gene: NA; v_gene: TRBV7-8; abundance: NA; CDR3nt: TGTGCCAGCAGCCCGGGAACGAACACTGAAGCTTTCTTT; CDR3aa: CASSPGTNTEAFF
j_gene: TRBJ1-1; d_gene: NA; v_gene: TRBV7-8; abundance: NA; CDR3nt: TGTGCCAGCAGCTTCCCTTCCTCGACAGGCTCGAACACTGAAGCTTTCTTT; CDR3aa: CASSFPSSTGSNTEAFF
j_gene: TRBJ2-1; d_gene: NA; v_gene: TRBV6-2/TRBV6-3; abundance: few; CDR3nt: TGTGCCAGCAGTTACAGGCGGCGGACTAACCCCAATGAGCAGTTCTTC; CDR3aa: CASSYRRRTNPNEQFF
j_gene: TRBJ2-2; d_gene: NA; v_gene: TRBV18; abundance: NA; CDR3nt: TGTGCCAGCTCAGTCGATCAGGGTGTCTCCGGGGAGCTGTTTTTT; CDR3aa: CASSVDQGVSGELFF
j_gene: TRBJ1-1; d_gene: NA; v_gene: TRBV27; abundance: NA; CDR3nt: TGTGCCAGCAGTCCCCTGGACAGCCTTGAAGCTTTCTTT; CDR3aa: CASSPLDSLEAFF
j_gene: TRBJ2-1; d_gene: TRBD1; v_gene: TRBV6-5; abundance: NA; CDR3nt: TGTGCCAGCCGCCGGGACAGCCTATCCTACAATGAGCAGTTCTTC; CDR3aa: CASRRDSLSYNEQFF
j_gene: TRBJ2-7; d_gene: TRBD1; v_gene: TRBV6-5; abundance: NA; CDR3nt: TGTGCCAGCGATCCCCTGTTGACAGGGAACTACGAGCAGTACTTC; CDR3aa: CASDPLLTGNYEQYF
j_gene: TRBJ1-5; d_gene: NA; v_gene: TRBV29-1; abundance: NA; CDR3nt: TGCAGCGTTCGGACAGACCTCAATCAGCCCCAGCATTTT; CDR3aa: CSVRTDLNQPQHF
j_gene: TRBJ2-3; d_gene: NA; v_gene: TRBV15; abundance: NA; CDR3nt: TGTGCCACCCAGGGCCCCGGGTCGGTGGATACGCAGTATTTT; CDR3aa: CATQGPGSVDTQYF
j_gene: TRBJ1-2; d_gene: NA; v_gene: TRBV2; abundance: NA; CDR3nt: TGTGCCAGCGCCGCGGGGCCATCGGATGGCTACACCTTC; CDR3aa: CASAAGPSDGYTF
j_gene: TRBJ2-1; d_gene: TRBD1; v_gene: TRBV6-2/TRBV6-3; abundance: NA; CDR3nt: TGTGCCAGCAGTTACTCGGACAGGGGGCGGGGGAATGAGCAGTTCTTC; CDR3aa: CASSYSDRGRGNEQFF
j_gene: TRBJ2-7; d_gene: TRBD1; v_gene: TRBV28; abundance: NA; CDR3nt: TGTGCCAGCAGCCCAGGGGGACCCACCCCCTACGAGCAGTACTTC; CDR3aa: CASSPGGPTPYEQYF
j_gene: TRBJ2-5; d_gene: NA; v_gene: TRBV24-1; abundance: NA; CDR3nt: TGTGCCACCAGTGATATATCGCGGCCGACCCAGTACTTC; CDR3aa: CATSDISRPTQYF
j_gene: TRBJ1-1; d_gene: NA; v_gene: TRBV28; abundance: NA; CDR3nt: TGTGCCAGCAGTTTAAACGGGAACTTAGGCGGGACTGAAGCTTTCTTT; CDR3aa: CASSLNGNLGGTEAFF
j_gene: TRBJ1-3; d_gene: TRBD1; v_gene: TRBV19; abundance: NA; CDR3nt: TGTGCCAGTAGTACCCGGGACAGGGGCTCTGGAAACACCATATATTTT; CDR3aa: CASSTRDRGSGNTIYF
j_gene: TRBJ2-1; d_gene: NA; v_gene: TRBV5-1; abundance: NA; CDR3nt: TGCGCCAGTGGTCTGGAGTATGGCGCCTACAATGAGCAGTTCTTC; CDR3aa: CASGLEYGAYNEQFF
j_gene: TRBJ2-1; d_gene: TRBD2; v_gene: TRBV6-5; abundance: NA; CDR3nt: TGTGCCAGCACCCAAGCGGGAGCTCAACAAGATGAGCAGTTCTTC; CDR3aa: CASTQAGAQQDEQFF
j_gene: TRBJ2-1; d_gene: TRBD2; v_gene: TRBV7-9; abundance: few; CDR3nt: TGTGCCAGCAGCTTAGGCCTAGCGGGAAGTGATGAGCAGTTCTTC; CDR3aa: CASSLGLAGSDEQFF
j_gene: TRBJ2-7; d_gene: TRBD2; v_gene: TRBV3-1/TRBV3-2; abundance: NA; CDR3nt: TGTGCCAGCAGCCAAAGAGGCCAGCGGGAGCGTCGGCAGTACTTC; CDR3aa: CASSQRGQRERRQYF
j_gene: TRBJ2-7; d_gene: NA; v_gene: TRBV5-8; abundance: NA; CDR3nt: TGTGCCAGCAGCTTGAAAGGTTACAGGGCTGCGGGTTACGAGCAGTACTTC; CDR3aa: CASSLKGYRAAGYEQYF
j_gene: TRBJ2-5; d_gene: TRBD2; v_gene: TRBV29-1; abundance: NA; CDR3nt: TGCAGCGTTGAGCCTCATGGGGGCGGGACTAGCGGGAGGTTGGGCCAGTACTTC; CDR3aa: CSVEPHGGGTSGRLGQYF
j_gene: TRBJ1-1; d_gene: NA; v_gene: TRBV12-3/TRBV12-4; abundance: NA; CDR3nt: TGTGCCAGCAGTTTTTCAGGTTACACTGAAGCTTTCTTT; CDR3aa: CASSFSGYTEAFF
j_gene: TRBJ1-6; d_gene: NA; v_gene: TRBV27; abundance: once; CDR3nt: TGTGCCAGCAGTTTACAAACAGAGAATTCACCCCTCCACTTT; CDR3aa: CASSLQTENSPLHF
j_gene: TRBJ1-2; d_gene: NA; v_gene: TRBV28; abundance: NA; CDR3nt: TGTGCCAGCGGGTACCGGGCGGGCGGCTACACCTTC; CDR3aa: CASGYRAGGYTF
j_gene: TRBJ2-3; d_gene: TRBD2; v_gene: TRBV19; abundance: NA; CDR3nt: TGTGCCAGTAGTATGGAGCCCGGGACTAGAGCATCTAGCACAGATACGCAGTATTTT; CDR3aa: CASSMEPGTRASSTDTQYF
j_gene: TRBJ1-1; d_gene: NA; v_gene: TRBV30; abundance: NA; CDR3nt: TGTGCCTGGAGACAGTCAGAAGCTTTCTTT; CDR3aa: CAWRQSEAFF
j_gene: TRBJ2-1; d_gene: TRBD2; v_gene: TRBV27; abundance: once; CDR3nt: TGTGCCAGCAGTTTATTGTCAACTAGCGGGAGCTCCTACAATGAGCAGTTCTTC; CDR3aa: CASSLLSTSGSSYNEQFF
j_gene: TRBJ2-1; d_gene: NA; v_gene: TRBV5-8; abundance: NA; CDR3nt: TGTGCCAGCAGAAGTTCTTTCACGGACAATGAGCAGTTCTTC; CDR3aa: CASRSSFTDNEQFF
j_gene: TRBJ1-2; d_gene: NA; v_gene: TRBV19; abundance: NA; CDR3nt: TGTGCCAGTAGTATAAACAGGGAAGGCGGCTACACCTTC; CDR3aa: CASSINREGGYTF
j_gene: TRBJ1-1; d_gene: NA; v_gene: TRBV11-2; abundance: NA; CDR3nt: TGTGCCAGCAGTGCCGGGAGGGGTAGTATCACTGAAGCTTTCTTT; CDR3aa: CASSAGRGSITEAFF
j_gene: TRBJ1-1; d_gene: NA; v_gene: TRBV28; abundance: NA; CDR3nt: TGTGCCAGCAGTTTAACGAGAGAGGAAGCTTTCTTT; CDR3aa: CASSLTREEAFF
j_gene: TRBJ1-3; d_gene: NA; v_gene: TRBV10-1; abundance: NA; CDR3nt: TGCGCCAGCAGTGAGTCCCCGGGAAACACCATATATTTT; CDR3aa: CASSESPGNTIYF